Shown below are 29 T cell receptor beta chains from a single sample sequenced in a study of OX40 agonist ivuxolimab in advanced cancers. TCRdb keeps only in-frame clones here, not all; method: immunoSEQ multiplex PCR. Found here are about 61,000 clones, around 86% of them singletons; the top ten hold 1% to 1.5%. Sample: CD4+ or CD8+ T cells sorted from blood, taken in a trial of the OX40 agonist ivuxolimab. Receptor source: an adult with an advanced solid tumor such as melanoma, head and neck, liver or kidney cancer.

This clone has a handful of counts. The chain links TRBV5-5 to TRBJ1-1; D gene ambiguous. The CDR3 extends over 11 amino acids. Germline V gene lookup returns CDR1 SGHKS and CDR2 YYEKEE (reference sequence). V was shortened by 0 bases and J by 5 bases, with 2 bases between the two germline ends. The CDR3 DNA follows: TGTGCCAGCAGCTTGGAAACTGAAGCTTTCTTT. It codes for CASSLETEAFF.

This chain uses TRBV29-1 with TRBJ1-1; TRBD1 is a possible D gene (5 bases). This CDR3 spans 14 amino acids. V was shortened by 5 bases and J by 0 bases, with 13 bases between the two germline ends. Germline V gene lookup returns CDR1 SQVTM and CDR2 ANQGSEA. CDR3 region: CSVSRDLMNTEAFF. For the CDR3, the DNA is TGCAGCGTTTCCAGGGACTTAATGAACACTGAAGCTTTCTTT.

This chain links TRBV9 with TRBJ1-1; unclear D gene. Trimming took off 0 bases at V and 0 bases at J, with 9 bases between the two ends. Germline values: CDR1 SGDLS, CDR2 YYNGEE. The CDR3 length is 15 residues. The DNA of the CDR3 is TGTGCCAGCAGCGTAGGACCAGCTATGAACACTGAAGCTTTCTTT. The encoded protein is CASSVGPAMNTEAFF.

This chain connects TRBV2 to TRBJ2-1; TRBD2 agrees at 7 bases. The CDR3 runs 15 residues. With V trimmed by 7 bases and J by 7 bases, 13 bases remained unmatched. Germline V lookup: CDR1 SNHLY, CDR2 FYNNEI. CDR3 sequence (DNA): TGTGCCAGCATGTACGGGGGGAGGTCAACGAATGAGCAGTTCTTC. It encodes CASMYGGRSTNEQFF.

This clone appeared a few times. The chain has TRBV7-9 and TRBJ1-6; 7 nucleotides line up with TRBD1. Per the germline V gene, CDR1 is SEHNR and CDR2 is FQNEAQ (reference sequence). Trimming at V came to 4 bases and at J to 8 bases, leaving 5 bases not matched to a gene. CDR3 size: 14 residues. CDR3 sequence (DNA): TGTGCCAGCAGCTACGGGACAGCCCATTCACCCCTCCACTTT. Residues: CASSYGTAHSPLHF.

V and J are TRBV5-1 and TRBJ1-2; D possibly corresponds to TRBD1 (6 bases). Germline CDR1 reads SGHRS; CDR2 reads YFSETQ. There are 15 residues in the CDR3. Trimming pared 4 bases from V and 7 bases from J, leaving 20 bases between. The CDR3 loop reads CASSLGGPQSGGYTF. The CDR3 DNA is TGCGCCAGCAGCCTAGGGGGACCCCAATCGGGTGGCTACACCTTC.

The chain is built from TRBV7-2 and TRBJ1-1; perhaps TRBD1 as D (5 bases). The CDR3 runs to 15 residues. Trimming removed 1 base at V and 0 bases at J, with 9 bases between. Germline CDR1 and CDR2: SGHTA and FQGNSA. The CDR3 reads CASSLGGQMNTEAFF. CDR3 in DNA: TGTGCCAGCAGCTTAGGAGGACAAATGAACACTGAAGCTTTCTTT.

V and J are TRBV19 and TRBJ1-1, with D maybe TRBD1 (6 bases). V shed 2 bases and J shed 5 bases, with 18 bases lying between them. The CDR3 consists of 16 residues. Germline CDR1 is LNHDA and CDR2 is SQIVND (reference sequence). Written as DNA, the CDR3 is TGTGCCAGTAGTATACCCTCAGTCAGGGGAAGGACTGAAGCTTTCTTT. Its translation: CASSIPSVRGRTEAFF.

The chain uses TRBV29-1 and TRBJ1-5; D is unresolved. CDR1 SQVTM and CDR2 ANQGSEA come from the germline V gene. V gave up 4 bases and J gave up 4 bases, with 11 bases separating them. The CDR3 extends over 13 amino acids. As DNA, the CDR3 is TGCAGCGTTGGGAAGGCGGGAAATCAGCCCCAGCATTTT. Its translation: CSVGKAGNQPQHF.

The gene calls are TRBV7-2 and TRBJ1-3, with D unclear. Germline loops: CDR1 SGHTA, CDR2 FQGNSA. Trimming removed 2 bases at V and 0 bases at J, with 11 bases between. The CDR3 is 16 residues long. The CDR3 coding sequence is TGTGCCAGCAGCTTATCCGACGGAACCTCTGGAAACACCATATATTTT. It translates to CASSLSDGTSGNTIYF.

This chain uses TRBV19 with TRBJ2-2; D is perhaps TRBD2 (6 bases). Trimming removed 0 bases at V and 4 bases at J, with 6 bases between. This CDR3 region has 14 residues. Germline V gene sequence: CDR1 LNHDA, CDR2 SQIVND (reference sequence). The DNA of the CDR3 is TGTGCCAGTAGTATAGAGGAGGGCACCGGGGAGCTGTTTTTT. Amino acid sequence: CASSIEEGTGELFF.

DNA for the CDR3: TGTGCCAGCAGTGAGTTGCAGGACAACTATGGCTACACCTTC. Translation gives CASSELQDNYGYTF. The chain employs TRBV6-4 and TRBJ1-2, with unresolved D. CDR1 and CDR2 from the germline V gene are MRHNA and SNTAGT. The CDR3 spans 14 residues. Trimming removed 3 bases from V and 2 bases from J, with 10 bases in between.

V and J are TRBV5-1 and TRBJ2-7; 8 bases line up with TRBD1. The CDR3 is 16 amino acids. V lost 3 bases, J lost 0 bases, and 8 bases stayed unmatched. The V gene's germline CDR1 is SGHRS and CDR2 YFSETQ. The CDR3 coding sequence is TGCGCCAGCAGCTCGGGGACAGGATCTCTCTCCTACGAGCAGTACTTC. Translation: CASSSGTGSLSYEQYF.

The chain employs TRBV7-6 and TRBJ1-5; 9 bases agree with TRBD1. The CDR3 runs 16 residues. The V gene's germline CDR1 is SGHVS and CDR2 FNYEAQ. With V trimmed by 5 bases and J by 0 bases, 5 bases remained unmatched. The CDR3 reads CASSLGQGNSNQPQHF. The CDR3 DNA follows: TGTGCCAGCAGCCTCGGACAGGGGAATAGCAATCAGCCCCAGCATTTT.

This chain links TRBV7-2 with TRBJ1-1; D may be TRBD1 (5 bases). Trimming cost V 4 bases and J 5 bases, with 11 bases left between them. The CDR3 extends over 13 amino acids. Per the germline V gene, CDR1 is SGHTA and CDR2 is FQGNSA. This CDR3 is CASSSQGVTEAFF. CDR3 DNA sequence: TGTGCCAGCAGCTCCCAGGGTGTGACTGAAGCTTTCTTT.

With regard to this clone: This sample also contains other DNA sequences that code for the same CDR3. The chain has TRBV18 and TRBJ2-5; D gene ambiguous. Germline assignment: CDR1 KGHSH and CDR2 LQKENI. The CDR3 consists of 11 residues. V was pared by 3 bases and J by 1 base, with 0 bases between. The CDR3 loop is CASSPQETQYF. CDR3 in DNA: TGTGCCAGCTCACCCCAAGAGACCCAGTACTTC. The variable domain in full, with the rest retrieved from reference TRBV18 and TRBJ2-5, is NAGVMQNPRHLVRRRGQEARLRCSPMKGHSHVYWYRQLPEEGLKFMVYLQKENIIDESGMPKERFSAEFPKEGPSILRIQQVVRGDSAAYFCASSPQETQYFGPGTRLLVL.

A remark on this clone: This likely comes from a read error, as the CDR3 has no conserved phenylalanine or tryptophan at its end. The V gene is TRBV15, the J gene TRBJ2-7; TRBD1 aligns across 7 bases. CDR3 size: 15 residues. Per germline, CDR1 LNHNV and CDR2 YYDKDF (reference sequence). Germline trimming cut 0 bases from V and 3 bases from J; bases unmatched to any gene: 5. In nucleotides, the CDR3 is TGTGCCACCAGCAGAGATCCGGGACAGAGCTACGAGCAGTACCTC. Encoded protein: CATSRDPGQSYEQYL.

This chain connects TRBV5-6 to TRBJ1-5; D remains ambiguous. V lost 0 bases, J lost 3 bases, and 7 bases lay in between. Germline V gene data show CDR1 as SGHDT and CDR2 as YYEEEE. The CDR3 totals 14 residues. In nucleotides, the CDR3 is TGTGCCAGCAGCTTGGGCAGCACCAATCAGCCCCAGCATTTT. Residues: CASSLGSTNQPQHF. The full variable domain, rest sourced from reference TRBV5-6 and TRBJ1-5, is DAGVTQSPTHLIKTRGQQVTLRCSPKSGHDTVSWYQQALGQGPQFIFQYYEEEERQRGNFPDRFSGHQFPNYSSELNVNALLLGDSALYLCASSLGSTNQPQHFGDGTRLSIL.

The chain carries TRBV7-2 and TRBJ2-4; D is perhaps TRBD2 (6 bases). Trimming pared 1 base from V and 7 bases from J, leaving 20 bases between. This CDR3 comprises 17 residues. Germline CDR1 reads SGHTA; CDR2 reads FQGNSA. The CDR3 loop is CASSLVALGGSGNIQYF. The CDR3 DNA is TGTGCCAGCAGCTTAGTCGCTCTCGGGGGATCGGGGAACATTCAGTACTTC.

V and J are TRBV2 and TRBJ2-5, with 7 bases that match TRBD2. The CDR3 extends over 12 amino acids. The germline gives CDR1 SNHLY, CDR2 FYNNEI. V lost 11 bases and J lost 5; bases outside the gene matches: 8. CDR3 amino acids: CAGRGGHETQYF. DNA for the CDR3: TGTGCCGGCCGGGGAGGGCACGAGACCCAGTACTTC.

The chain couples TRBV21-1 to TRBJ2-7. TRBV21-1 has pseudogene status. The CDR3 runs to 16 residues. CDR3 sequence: CASSRGPISGGYEQYF. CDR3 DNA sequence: TGTGCCAGCAGCAGAGGCCCTATCTCGGGCGGTTACGAGCAGTACTTC.

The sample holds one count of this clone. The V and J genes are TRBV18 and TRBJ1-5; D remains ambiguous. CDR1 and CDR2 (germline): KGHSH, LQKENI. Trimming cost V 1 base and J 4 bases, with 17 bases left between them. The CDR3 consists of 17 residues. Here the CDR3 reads CASSPQSPLVGNQPQHF. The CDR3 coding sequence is TGTGCCAGCTCACCACAGTCACCCCTAGTTGGGAATCAGCCCCAGCATTTT. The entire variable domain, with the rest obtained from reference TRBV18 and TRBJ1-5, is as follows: NAGVMQNPRHLVRRRGQEARLRCSPMKGHSHVYWYRQLPEEGLKFMVYLQKENIIDESGMPKERFSAEFPKEGPSILRIQQVVRGDSAAYFCASSPQSPLVGNQPQHFGDGTRLSIL.

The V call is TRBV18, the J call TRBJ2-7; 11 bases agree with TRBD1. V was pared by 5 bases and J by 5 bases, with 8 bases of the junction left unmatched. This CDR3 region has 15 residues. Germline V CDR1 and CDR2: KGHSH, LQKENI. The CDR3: CASSARDRGVDEQYF. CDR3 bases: TGTGCCAGCTCAGCCCGGGACAGGGGGGTAGACGAGCAGTACTTC. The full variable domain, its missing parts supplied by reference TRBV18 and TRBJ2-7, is NAGVMQNPRHLVRRRGQEARLRCSPMKGHSHVYWYRQLPEEGLKFMVYLQKENIIDESGMPKERFSAEFPKEGPSILRIQQVVRGDSAAYFCASSARDRGVDEQYFGPGTRLTVT.

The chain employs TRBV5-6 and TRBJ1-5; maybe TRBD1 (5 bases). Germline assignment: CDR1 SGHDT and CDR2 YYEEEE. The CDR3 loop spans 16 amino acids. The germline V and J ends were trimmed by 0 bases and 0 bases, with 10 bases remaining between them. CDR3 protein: CASSLAGSFSNQPQHF. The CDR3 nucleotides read TGTGCCAGCAGCTTGGCAGGGAGTTTTAGCAATCAGCCCCAGCATTTT.

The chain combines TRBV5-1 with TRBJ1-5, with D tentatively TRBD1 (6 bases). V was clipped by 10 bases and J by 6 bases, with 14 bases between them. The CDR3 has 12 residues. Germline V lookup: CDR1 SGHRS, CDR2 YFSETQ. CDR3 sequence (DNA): TGCGCCGCATCGGAGGGGGGTCAGCCCCAGCATTTT. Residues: CAASEGGQPQHF.

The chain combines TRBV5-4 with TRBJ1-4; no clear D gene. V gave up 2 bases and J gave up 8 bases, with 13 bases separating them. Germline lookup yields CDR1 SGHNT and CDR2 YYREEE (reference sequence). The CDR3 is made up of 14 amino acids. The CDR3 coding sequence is TGTGCCAGCAGCTTAAGGGCAGAGGGCGAAAAACTGTTTTTT. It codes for CASSLRAEGEKLFF.

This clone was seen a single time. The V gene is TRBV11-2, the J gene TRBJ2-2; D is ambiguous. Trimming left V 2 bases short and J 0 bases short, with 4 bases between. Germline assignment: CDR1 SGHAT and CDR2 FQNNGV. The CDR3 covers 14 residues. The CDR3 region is CASSLNTNTGELFF. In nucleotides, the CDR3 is TGTGCCAGCAGCTTAAACACGAACACCGGGGAGCTGTTTTTT. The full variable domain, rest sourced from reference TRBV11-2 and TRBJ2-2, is EAGVAQSPRYKIIEKRQSVAFWCNPISGHATLYWYQQILGQGPKLLIQFQNNGVVDDSQLPKDRFSAERLKGVDSTLKIQPAKLEDSAVYLCASSLNTNTGELFFGEGSRLTVL.

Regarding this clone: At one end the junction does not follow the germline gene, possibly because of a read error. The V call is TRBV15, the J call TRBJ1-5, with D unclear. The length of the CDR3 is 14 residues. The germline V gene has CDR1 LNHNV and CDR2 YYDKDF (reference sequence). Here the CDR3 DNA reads TGTGCCACCAGTAGAGATGTGACACCTCAGCCCCAGCATTTT. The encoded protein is CATSRDVTPQPQHF.

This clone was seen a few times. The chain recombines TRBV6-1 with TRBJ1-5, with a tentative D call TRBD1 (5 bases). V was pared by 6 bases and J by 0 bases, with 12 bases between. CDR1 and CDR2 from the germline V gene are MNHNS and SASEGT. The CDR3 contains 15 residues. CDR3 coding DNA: TGTGCCAGCAGCCCAAGTAGGGGTAGCAATCAGCCCCAGCATTTT. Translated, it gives CASSPSRGSNQPQHF.